The 29 T cell receptor beta chains in this list originate from one sample, sequenced in a study of identical twins. TCRdb reprocessed the 5' RACE reads with MiXCR, giving one entry per CDR3 protein. The profile shows some 630,000 distinct CDR3 sequences, roughly 7.1% of them singletons. The same sample was also studied in work on yellow fever vaccine responses in identical twins.

Material for sequencing was PBMCs. These receptors were collected from a woman under 30 in good health.

This clonotype has only a few counts. The chain employs TRBV3-1 and TRBJ1-2; D is unclear. This CDR3 has 11 residues. Trimming cost V 1 base and J 6 bases, with 3 bases left between them. Germline CDR1 and CDR2: LGHDT and YNNKEL (reference sequence). CDR3: CASSQGHGYTF. DNA for the CDR3: TGTGCCAGCAGCCAAGGCCATGGCTACACCTTC.

The chain recombines TRBV5-1 with TRBJ2-1; the match to TRBD2 covers 9 bases. CDR1 SGHRS and CDR2 YFSETQ come from the germline V gene. V gave up 3 bases and J gave up 7 bases; unmatched junction bases: 11. The CDR3 has 16 residues. The DNA of the CDR3 is TGCGCCAGCAGCTCCTCGCTTAGCGGGAGAACAAATGAGCAGTTCTTC. Translated, it gives CASSSSLSGRTNEQFF. The entire variable domain, with the rest obtained from reference TRBV5-1 and TRBJ2-1, is as follows: KAGVTQTPRYLIKTRGQQVTLSCSPISGHRSVSWYQQTPGQGLQFLFEYFSETQRNKGNFPGRFSGRQFSNSRSEMNVSTLELGDSALYLCASSSSLSGRTNEQFFGPGTRLTVL.

This clonotype was recorded a few times. The V gene is TRBV12-3 or TRBV12-4, the J gene TRBJ1-2; D gene unclear. This CDR3 is built from 13 residues. Deletions cut 1 base from V and 7 bases from J, with 10 bases between. The CDR3 DNA sequence: TGTGCCAGCAGTTTAGTATCAACGGGTGGCTACACCTTC. Amino acid sequence: CASSLVSTGGYTF.

The chain uses TRBV5-4 and TRBJ2-3; 15 bases align to TRBD2. V lost 3 bases, J lost 1 base, and 18 bases stayed unmatched. The CDR3 is 22 amino acids. Germline V gene lookup returns CDR1 SGHNT and CDR2 YYREEE (reference sequence). The CDR3 sequence is CASSWDMGLAGGRSTRTDTQYF. Written as DNA, the CDR3 is TGTGCCAGCAGCTGGGACATGGGACTAGCGGGAGGACGCTCTACCCGCACAGATACGCAGTATTTT.

This clonotype has a handful of counts. The rearrangement joins TRBV11-2 to TRBJ2-5, with D maybe TRBD2 (6 bases). The V gene lost 0 bases and the J gene lost 7 bases, with 15 bases spanning the gap. The V gene's germline CDR1 is SGHAT and CDR2 FQNNGV. The CDR3 length is 15 residues. This CDR3 is CASSLEIARGGTQYF. The CDR3 coding sequence is TGTGCCAGCAGCTTAGAGATAGCGAGGGGAGGGACCCAGTACTTC.

The chain combines TRBV4-2 with TRBJ2-7; the match to TRBD2 covers 9 bases. The V segment lost 9 bases and the J segment 3 bases; nucleotides outside the gene matches: 9. The CDR3 contains 14 residues. The germline gives CDR1 LGHNA, CDR2 YNFKEQ. The CDR3 DNA is TGTGCCAGGAGCGCGGGACTAGCCTTCTACGAGCAGTACTTC. Translated, it gives CARSAGLAFYEQYF.

V usage is TRBV7-2 and J usage is TRBJ2-1; D is perhaps TRBD2 (5 bases). V lost 5 bases and J lost 7, with 18 bases in between. The CDR3 spans 15 residues. CDR1 is SGHTA, CDR2 FQGNSA, per germline. CDR3 sequence: CASSKRKGGRNEQFF. Written as DNA, the CDR3 is TGTGCCAGCAGCAAGAGGAAGGGCGGGCGGAATGAGCAGTTCTTC. Supplemented by reference TRBV7-2 and TRBJ2-1, the full variable domain reads GAGVSQSPSNKVTEKGKDVELRCDPISGHTALYWYRQSLGQGLEFLIYFQGNSAPDKSGLPSDRFSAERTGGSVSTLTIQRTQQEDSAVYLCASSKRKGGRNEQFFGPGTRLTVL.

This clonotype was counted many times. The V gene is TRBV20-1, the J gene TRBJ1-6; 11 positions agree with TRBD1. The V segment lost 5 bases and the J segment 10 bases; nucleotides outside the gene matches: 7. The germline CDR1 and CDR2 sequences are DFQATT and SNEGSKA (reference sequence). There are 14 residues in the CDR3. The CDR3: CSAPGQGAESPLHF. The CDR3 nucleotides are TGCAGTGCTCCCGGACAGGGGGCGGAATCACCCCTCCACTTT.

This clonotype was counted at least ten times. The CDR3, as DNA: TGTGCCAGCAGTCTACGACAGGGTGTACGAGAAAAACTGTTTTTT. It translates to CASSLRQGVREKLFF. This chain connects TRBV12-3 or TRBV12-4 to TRBJ1-4, with 7 bases aligning to TRBD1. With 5 bases clipped from V and 8 bases from J, the junction kept 11 bases outside the gene matches. The CDR3 spans 15 residues.

J is TRBJ1-5 and V is TRBV5-4; tentatively, D is TRBD1 (5 bases). The CDR3 runs to 15 residues. Germline V gene data show CDR1 as SGHNT and CDR2 as YYREEE (reference sequence). V gave up 5 bases and J gave up 1 base, with 13 bases separating them. DNA for the CDR3: TGTGCCAGCAGATGCAGACAGAGAAGCAATCAGCCCCAGCATTTT. Translated, it gives CASRCRQRSNQPQHF.

This clonotype was counted at least ten times. The chain links TRBV6-5 to TRBJ2-2, with 10 bases that match TRBD2. Per germline, CDR1 MNHEY and CDR2 SVGAGI. Losses at the gene ends were 2 bases for V and 6 bases for J; bases not matched to a gene: 3. The CDR3 has 15 amino acids. CDR3 protein: CASSYERGGSGELFF. CDR3 nucleotide sequence: TGTGCCAGCAGTTACGAGCGGGGGGGCTCCGGGGAGCTGTTTTTT.

This chain uses TRBV29-1 with TRBJ1-1; unclear D gene. The ends were cut back, 3 bases at V and 0 bases at J, with 8 bases in the middle. The CDR3 has 13 residues. Germline V lookup: CDR1 SQVTM, CDR2 ANQGSEA. The CDR3 nucleotides are TGCAGCGTTGACTATGATCTGAACACTGAAGCTTTCTTT. The encoded protein is CSVDYDLNTEAFF.

This clonotype was observed at least ten times. The V gene is TRBV10-3, the J gene TRBJ2-1, with TRBD2 identical over 11 bases. The CDR3 totals 15 residues. V was pared by 10 bases and J by 5 bases, with 10 bases of the junction left unmatched. Looked up from germline, CDR1 is ENHRY and CDR2 is SYGVKD. DNA of the CDR3: TGTGCCACCAGAAATAGCGGGGGGGTAGACAATGAGCAGTTCTTC. It yields the protein CATRNSGGVDNEQFF.

This clonotype was seen more than once but under ten times. This chain links TRBV10-3 with TRBJ1-1; 9 nucleotides line up with TRBD1. The trim removed 6 bases at V and 3 bases at J, leaving 20 bases unmatched. The germline V gene has CDR1 ENHRY and CDR2 SYGVKD. The CDR3 has 19 amino acids. The CDR3 here is CAIRTQNRGQGRSYTEAFF. CDR3 coding DNA: TGTGCCATCAGGACCCAAAACAGGGGGCAGGGTCGCTCCTACACTGAAGCTTTCTTT.

The gene calls are TRBV6-4 and TRBJ2-5; possible D gene TRBD2, 5 bases. The CDR3 sequence is 19 residues long. With 11 bases removed from V and 2 bases from J, the gap between germline ends came to 33 bases. From germline, CDR1 is MRHNA and CDR2 SNTAGT. The CDR3 nucleotides read TGTGCCTTCAGTTTAGCGTGGGTTGGTCGTAGAAGTAATCAAGAGACCCAGTACTTC. Its protein product is CAFSLAWVGRRSNQETQYF.

Concerning this clonotype itself: Given a much more abundant clone one base away, this may be a read error. The chain combines TRBV12-3 or TRBV12-4 with TRBJ2-4; D call uncertain. The CDR3 has 14 residues. V shed 1 base and J shed 3 bases, with 7 bases lying between them. DNA of the CDR3: TGTGCCAGCAGTTTAGTGGTAGTCAAAAACATTCAGTACTTC. Translating it yields CASSLVVVKNIQYF.

The sample holds a few counts of this clonotype. V usage is TRBV18 and J usage is TRBJ1-4; no reliable D call. CDR1 is KGHSH, CDR2 LQKENI, per germline. Trimming removed 3 bases from V and 0 bases from J, with 8 bases in between. This CDR3 region has 15 residues. CDR3 sequence: CASSPFQATNEKLFF. The CDR3 region has the DNA TGTGCCAGCTCACCCTTTCAGGCAACTAATGAAAAACTGTTTTTT.

This clonotype showed up many times. V usage is TRBV15 and J usage is TRBJ1-6; no firm D call. The germline V gene has CDR1 LNHNV and CDR2 YYDKDF (reference sequence). The CDR3 sequence is 14 residues long. The V gene lost 4 bases and the J gene lost 5 bases, with 9 bases spanning the gap. The CDR3 DNA sequence: TGTGCCACCAGCAAGTCTACCAATAATTCACCCCTCCACTTT. It is translated as CATSKSTNNSPLHF.

This clonotype was seen many times. The chain combines TRBV29-1 with TRBJ2-2; TRBD1 agrees at 8 bases. This CDR3 region has 15 residues. Per germline, CDR1 SQVTM and CDR2 ANQGSEA. Losses at the gene ends were 3 bases for V and 7 bases for J; bases not matched to a gene: 10. Written as DNA, the CDR3 is TGCAGCGTTGATCTAGCAGGGGGCGCCGGCGGGGAGCTGTTTTTT. Encoded protein: CSVDLAGGAGGELFF.

This clonotype was observed a handful of times. The CDR3 region is CASSFVKKGAYNEQFF. CDR3 sequence (DNA): TGTGCCAGCAGCTTTGTTAAGAAAGGGGCCTACAATGAGCAGTTCTTC. V usage is TRBV7-9 and J usage is TRBJ2-1, with D possibly being TRBD1 (5 bases). CDR1 and CDR2 from the germline V gene are SEHNR and FQNEAQ (reference sequence). This CDR3 region has 16 residues. Trimming pared 3 bases from V and 2 bases from J, leaving 14 bases between.

The chain carries TRBV20-1 and TRBJ2-2, with 9 positions matching TRBD2. The CDR3 covers 16 residues. The germline gives CDR1 DFQATT, CDR2 SNEGSKA (reference sequence). The CDR3, as DNA: TGCTGCGCTAGAGATAATACCGGACTAGCGTCCGGGGAGCTGTTTTTT. Translation gives CCARDNTGLASGELFF.

This chain uses TRBV11-2 with TRBJ2-1; 7 nucleotides line up with TRBD2. The CDR3 sequence is 13 residues long. Germline CDR1 is SGHAT and CDR2 is FQNNGV. V was clipped by 5 bases and J by 9 bases; unmatched bases: 7. The chain's CDR3 is CASSLQREAEQFF. CDR3 coding DNA: TGTGCCAGCAGCCTCCAGCGGGAAGCTGAGCAGTTCTTC.

This clonotype was counted many times. A clone one base away is much larger, so this may be a read error. The V and J genes are TRBV7-9 and TRBJ1-1; D perhaps matches TRBD1 (5 bases). Trimming left V 7 bases short and J 1 base short, with 10 bases between. CDR1 and CDR2 from the germline V gene are SEHNR and FQNEAQ (reference sequence). This CDR3 spans 13 amino acids. CDR3 sequence: CASTFGGNTEAFF. CDR3 bases: TGTGCCAGCACCTTCGGGGGGAACACTGAAGCTTTCTTT.

This clonotype has more than one count but fewer than ten. The J gene is TRBJ2-3, the V gene TRBV27; the D gene could be TRBD1 or TRBD2 (5 bases each). Germline values: CDR1 MNHEY, CDR2 SMNVEV (reference sequence). The CDR3 has 18 residues. Between the trimmed V and J ends, which lost 1 base and 3 bases, there was a span of 20 bases. CDR3 DNA sequence: TGTGCCAGCAGTTTATACCCCTTTGGGGGAGCCGCGACAGATACGCAGTATTTT. Translated: CASSLYPFGGAATDTQYF.

This clonotype was picked up many times. The chain employs TRBV29-1 and TRBJ2-7; D gene uncertain. The CDR3 spans 13 residues. The germline CDR1 and CDR2 sequences are SQVTM and ANQGSEA. V lost 0 bases, J lost 2 bases, and 8 bases lay in between. CDR3 sequence: CSVEEVGTYEQYF. For the CDR3, the DNA is TGCAGCGTTGAAGAGGTGGGCACCTACGAGCAGTACTTC.

This clonotype was observed many times. This rearrangement joins TRBV12-3 or TRBV12-4 to TRBJ2-4; possibly TRBD1 or TRBD2 for D (5 bases each). The CDR3 consists of 15 residues. Between the trimmed V and J ends, which lost 3 bases and 3 bases, there was a span of 12 bases. The CDR3 bases are TGTGCCAGCAGTTTGGGGGAGTTAATCAAAAACATTCAGTACTTC. This codes for CASSLGELIKNIQYF.

This clonotype appeared a few times. The rearrangement joins TRBV4-1 to TRBJ2-7; the D is unclear. The germline V gene encodes CDR1 MGHRA and CDR2 YSYEKL. V lost 3 bases and J lost 6, with 12 bases in between. This CDR3 has 13 residues. The CDR3 DNA reads TGCGCCAGCAGCCACCCAGTTGGACGCGAGCAGTACTTC. Protein: CASSHPVGREQYF.

A few counts support this clonotype. The J gene is TRBJ2-3, the V gene TRBV7-6; 8 nucleotides line up with TRBD2. V lost 0 bases and J lost 2; bases outside the gene matches: 7. The CDR3 is made up of 17 amino acids. Germline V gives CDR1 SGHVS, CDR2 FNYEAQ. The CDR3 is CASSLAKTTSDTDTQYF. CDR3 coding DNA: TGTGCCAGCAGCTTAGCTAAGACGACTAGCGACACAGATACGCAGTATTTT.

DNA of the CDR3: TGTGCCAGCAGCCAAGTGGCTGAAGGTTCGGCAGAATGGTTGTCCTACAATGAGCAGTTCTTC. Translation gives CASSQVAEGSAEWLSYNEQFF. V and J are TRBV4-2 and TRBJ2-1, with D unclear. The CDR3 covers 21 residues. V lost 1 base, J lost 1 base, and 26 bases lay in between. Germline CDR1 reads LGHNA; CDR2 reads YNFKEQ.